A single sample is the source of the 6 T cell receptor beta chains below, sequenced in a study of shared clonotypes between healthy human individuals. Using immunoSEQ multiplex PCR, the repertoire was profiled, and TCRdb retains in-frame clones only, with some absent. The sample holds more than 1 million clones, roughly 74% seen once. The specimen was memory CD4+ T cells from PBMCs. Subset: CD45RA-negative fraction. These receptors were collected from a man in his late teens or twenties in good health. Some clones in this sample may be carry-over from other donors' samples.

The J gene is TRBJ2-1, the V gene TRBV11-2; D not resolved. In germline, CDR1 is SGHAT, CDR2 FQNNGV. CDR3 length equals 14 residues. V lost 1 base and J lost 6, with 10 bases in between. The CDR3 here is CASSLGFHPNEQFF. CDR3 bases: TGTGCCAGCAGCTTAGGTTTTCACCCCAATGAGCAGTTCTTC.

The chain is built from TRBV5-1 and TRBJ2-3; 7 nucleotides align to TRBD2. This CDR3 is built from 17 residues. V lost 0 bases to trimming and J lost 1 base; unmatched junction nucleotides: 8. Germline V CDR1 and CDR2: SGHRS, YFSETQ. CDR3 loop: CASSLVPASGGTDTQYF. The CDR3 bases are TGCGCCAGCAGCTTGGTCCCCGCTAGCGGAGGCACAGATACGCAGTATTTT.

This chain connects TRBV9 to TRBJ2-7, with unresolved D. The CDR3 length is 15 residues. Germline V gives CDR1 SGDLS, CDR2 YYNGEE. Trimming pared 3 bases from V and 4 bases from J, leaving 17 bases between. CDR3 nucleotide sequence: TGTGCCAGCAGCGGATCCGGGTCCTCGGCTTACGAGCAGTACTTC. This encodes CASSGSGSSAYEQYF.

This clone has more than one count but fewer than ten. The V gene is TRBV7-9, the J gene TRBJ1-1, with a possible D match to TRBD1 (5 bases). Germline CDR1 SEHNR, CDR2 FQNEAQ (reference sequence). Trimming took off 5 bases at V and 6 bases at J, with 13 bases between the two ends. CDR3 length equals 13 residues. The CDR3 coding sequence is TGTGCCAGCAGCCAAGGGGCGGATGCTGAAGCTTTCTTT. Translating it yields CASSQGADAEAFF. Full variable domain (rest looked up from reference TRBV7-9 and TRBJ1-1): DTGVSQNPRHKITKRGQNVTFRCDPISEHNRLYWYRQTLGQGPEFLTYFQNEAQLEKSRLLSDRFSAERPKGSFSTLEIQRTEQGDSAMYLCASSQGADAEAFFGQGTRLTVV.

CDR3 amino acids: CASSLVGNRNTGELFF. DNA for the CDR3: TGTGCCAGCAGCTTAGTGGGGAACCGGAACACCGGGGAGCTGTTTTTT. The chain employs TRBV7-8 and TRBJ2-2; D gene ambiguous. Trimming removed 1 base at V and 1 base at J, with 10 bases between. The V gene's germline CDR1 is SGHVS and CDR2 FQNEAQ. This CDR3 has 16 residues.

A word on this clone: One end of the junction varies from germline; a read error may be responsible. Here the CDR3 reads CAGSQDRRGRNTIYF. CDR3 DNA sequence: TGCGCCGGCAGCCAAGATCGCCGAGGTCGGAACACCATATATTTT. V is TRBV4-3 and J is TRBJ1-3; D unresolved. The CDR3 covers 15 residues. Per the germline V gene, CDR1 is LGHNA and CDR2 is YSLEER.